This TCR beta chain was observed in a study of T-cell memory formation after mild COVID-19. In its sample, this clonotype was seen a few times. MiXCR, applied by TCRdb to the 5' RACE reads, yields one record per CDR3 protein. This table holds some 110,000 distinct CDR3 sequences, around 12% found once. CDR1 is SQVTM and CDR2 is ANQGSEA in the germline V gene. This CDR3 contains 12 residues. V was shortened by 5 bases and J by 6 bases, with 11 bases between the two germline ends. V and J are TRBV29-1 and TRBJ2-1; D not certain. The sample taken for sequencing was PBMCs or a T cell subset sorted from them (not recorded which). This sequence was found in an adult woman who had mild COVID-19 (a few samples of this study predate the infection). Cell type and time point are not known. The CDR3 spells CSVLSPGNEQFF. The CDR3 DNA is TGCAGCGTTTTATCGCCGGGCAATGAGCAGTTCTTC.